This entry describes one TCR beta chain. Its antigen is currently not known. No base-level quality is on record; no much larger clone is a single base apart. Relative to germline, V is 7 bases shorter and J is 4 bases shorter, with 17 bases between their ends. The CDR3 measures 14 amino acids from cysteine to phenylalanine. Only the CDR3 DNA is retained, 42 bases long and in frame from the first base. CDR1 and CDR2 (SGHNT, YYREEE) derive from the germline V gene (reference sequence). These data belong to a study of T cell changes during pregnancy in multiple sclerosis (dated by TCRdb to between 2018 and 2020). For the wider study: In women with multiple sclerosis, the researchers looked at how the T cell repertoire shifted as pregnancy progressed.

Library construction relied on the immunoSEQ multiplex PCR assay. The table was pulled from immuneACCESS by TCRdb, which kept in-frame rearrangements only. Such tables lose some clones; where checked, under half of the loss comes from unresolved V genes, and the rest has no known cause. The sample table shows about 60,000 clones, and about 91% are seen once. The ten largest account for about 0.85% of the sample. The V gene is TRBV5-4 and the J gene is TRBJ1-2; the D gene assignment is ambiguous. This clonotype was sampled from a female donor with multiple sclerosis, enrolled in a pregnancy study. This specimen was peripheral blood, taken before pregnancy. CDR3 region: CASLNRVTGYGYTF. The nucleotide sequence is given as TGTGCCAGCCTCAACCGGGTTACTGGCTATGGCTACACCTTC.